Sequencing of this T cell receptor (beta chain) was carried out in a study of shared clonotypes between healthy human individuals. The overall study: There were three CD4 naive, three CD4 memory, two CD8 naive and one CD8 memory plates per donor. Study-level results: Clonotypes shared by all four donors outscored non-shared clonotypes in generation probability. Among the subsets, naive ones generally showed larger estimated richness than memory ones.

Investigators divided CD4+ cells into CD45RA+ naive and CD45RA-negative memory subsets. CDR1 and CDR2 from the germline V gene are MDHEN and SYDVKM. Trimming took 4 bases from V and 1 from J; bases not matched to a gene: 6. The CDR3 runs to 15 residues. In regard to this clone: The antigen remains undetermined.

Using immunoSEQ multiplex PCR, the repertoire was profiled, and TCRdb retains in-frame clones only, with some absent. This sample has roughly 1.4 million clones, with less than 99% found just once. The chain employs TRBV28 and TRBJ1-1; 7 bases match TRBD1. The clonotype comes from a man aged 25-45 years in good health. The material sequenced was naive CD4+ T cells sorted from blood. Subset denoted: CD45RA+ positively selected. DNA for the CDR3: TGTGCCAGCAGTTCGCCGACAGGGCCGAACACTGAAGCTTTCTTT. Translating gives CASSSPTGPNTEAFF. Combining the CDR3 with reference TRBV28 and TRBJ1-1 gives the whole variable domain DVKVTQSSRYLVKRTGEKVFLECVQDMDHENMFWYRQDPGLGLRLIYFSYDVKMKEKGDIPEGYSVSREKKERFSLILESASTNQTSMYLCASSSPTGPNTEAFFGQGTRLTVV.